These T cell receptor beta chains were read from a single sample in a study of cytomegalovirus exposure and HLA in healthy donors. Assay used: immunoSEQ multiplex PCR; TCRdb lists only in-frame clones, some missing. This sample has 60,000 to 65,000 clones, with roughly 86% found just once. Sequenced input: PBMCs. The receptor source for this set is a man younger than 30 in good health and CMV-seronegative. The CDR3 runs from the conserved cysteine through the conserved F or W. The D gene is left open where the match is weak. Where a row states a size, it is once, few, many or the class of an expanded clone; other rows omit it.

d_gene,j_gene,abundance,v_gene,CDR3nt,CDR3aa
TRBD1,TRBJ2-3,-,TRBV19,TGTGCCAGTAGGGACAGGGGGCTGGATACGCAGTATTTT,CASRDRGLDTQYF
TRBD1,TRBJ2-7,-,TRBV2,TGTGCCAGCACGGCAGGGGGCGAGCAGTACTTC,CASTAGGEQYF
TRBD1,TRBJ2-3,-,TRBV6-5,TGTGCCAGCAGTTACGGACAGGAGGGCACAGATACGCAGTATTTT,CASSYGQEGTDTQYF
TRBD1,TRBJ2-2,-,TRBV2,TGTGCCAGCAGTGAATCAGGGGGCACCGGGGAGCTGTTTTTT,CASSESGGTGELFF
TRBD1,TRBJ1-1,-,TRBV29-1,TGCAGCGTCGAGGGACAGGGCGTCGGTGAAGCTTTCTTT,CSVEGQGVGEAFF
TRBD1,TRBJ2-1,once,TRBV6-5,TGTGCCAGCAGCCTTGGGACAGGGTTTAACAATGAGCAGTTCTTC,CASSLGTGFNNEQFF
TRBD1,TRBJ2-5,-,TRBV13,TGTGCCAGCAGCCTCGGACAGGGACAAGAGACCCAGTACTTC,CASSLGQGQETQYF
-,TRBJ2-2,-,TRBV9,TGTGCCAGCAGCGCCTCAGGGTCCAACACCGGGGAGCTGTTTTTT,CASSASGSNTGELFF
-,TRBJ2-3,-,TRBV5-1,TGCGCCAGCAGCGAGGGGGCAGATACGCAGTATTTT,CASSEGADTQYF
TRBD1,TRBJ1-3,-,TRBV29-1,TGCAGCGCTACAGGGGAAGGAGGTCTATATGGAAACACCATATATTTT,CSATGEGGLYGNTIYF
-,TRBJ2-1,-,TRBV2,TGTGCCAGCAGCGCATCCCAGGGCAATGAGCAGTTCTTC,CASSASQGNEQFF